The entry that follows covers one T cell receptor (beta chain) sequence. Antigen unknown. In germline, CDR1 is LGHDT, CDR2 YNNKEL (reference sequence). The CDR3 covers 17 residues. Trimming pared 4 bases from V and 7 bases from J, leaving 23 bases between. This sample is drawn from a study of T cell responses to AZD1222 COVID-19 vaccine. Produced via immunoSEQ multiplex PCR; TCRdb's table is partial and in-frame only. Among about 160,000 clones listed, 94% were seen once. Findings and limits, study-wide: Regions 160-218 and 743-854 held dominance among vaccine-associated CD4 TCRs, which spanned spike. The donors showed a predominance of white British ancestry and of females, with possible underestimation of clonal diversity. Only after the peak T cell response were repertoires sampled.

The input for sequencing was peripheral blood, taken on day 0 of AZD1222 vaccination. The chain combines TRBV3-1 (or the pseudogene TRBV3-2) with TRBJ2-1; D unresolved. This receptor was obtained from an adult in good health. CDR3 sequence: CASSLPRRSLPNNEQFF. In DNA, the CDR3 is TGTGCCAGCAGCCTACCCAGGCGGTCTCTACCCAATAATGAGCAGTTCTTC.